A single sample is the source of the 25 T cell receptor beta chains below, sequenced in a study of cytomegalovirus exposure and HLA in healthy donors. Here immunoSEQ multiplex PCR was the method, and the copy in TCRdb shows in-frame clones only, minus some. The data contain under 250,000 clones, 81% of them singletons. Sequenced: PBMCs. Receptors originate from a woman in her 30s in good health and CMV-seronegative.

Here the CDR3 DNA reads TGCGCCAGCAGCTTGGTTGACACCGGCTACACCTTC. Translated, it gives CASSLVDTGYTF. The genes are TRBV5-1 and TRBJ1-2, with D unclear. The CDR3 has 12 residues. Germline values: CDR1 SGHRS, CDR2 YFSETQ. V lost 0 bases to trimming and J lost 8 bases, with 8 bases between them. Filled out from reference TRBV5-1 and TRBJ1-2, the complete variable domain reads KAGVTQTPRYLIKTRGQQVTLSCSPISGHRSVSWYQQTPGQGLQFLFEYFSETQRNKGNFPGRFSGRQFSNSRSEMNVSTLELGDSALYLCASSLVDTGYTFGSGTRLTVV.

The V gene is TRBV5-1, the J gene TRBJ1-5; the D gene is possibly TRBD1 (6 bases). V was pared by 1 base and J by 7 bases, with 12 bases between. In germline, CDR1 is SGHRS, CDR2 YFSETQ. This CDR3 region has 14 residues. The CDR3 sequence: CASSLLQGDQPQHF. The CDR3 DNA sequence: TGCGCCAGCAGCTTGTTACAGGGAGACCAGCCCCAGCATTTT.

The genes are TRBV5-1 and TRBJ2-5, with 13 bases aligning to TRBD2. J gave up 2 bases and V 0 bases, and 4 bases lay outside the gene matches. The CDR3 is 17 amino acids. Germline values: CDR1 SGHRS, CDR2 YFSETQ. The CDR3 is CASSLGQLAGGQETQYF. CDR3 DNA: TGCGCCAGCAGCTTGGGGCAACTAGCGGGGGGGCAAGAGACCCAGTACTTC. The full variable domain, completed using reference TRBV5-1 and TRBJ2-5, is KAGVTQTPRYLIKTRGQQVTLSCSPISGHRSVSWYQQTPGQGLQFLFEYFSETQRNKGNFPGRFSGRQFSNSRSEMNVSTLELGDSALYLCASSLGQLAGGQETQYFGPGTRLLVL.

The chain recombines TRBV11-2 with TRBJ2-7; TRBD1 agrees at 7 bases. This CDR3 is built from 14 residues. The V and J ends lost 3 bases and 2 bases, in that order; junction bases with no gene match: 4. CDR1 is SGHAT, CDR2 FQNNGV, per germline. The CDR3 DNA sequence: TGTGCCAGCAGCTTTGGGACAGCCGCCTACGAGCAGTACTTC. Its translation: CASSFGTAAYEQYF.

This clone is medium-sized (0.01 to 0.1%) within its sample. The CDR3: CASSIPRDNTEAFF. The CDR3 nucleotides are TGTGCCAGTAGTATTCCCAGGGATAACACTGAAGCTTTCTTT. The V gene is TRBV19, the J gene TRBJ1-1; D might be TRBD1 (5 bases). In germline, CDR1 is LNHDA, CDR2 SQIVND (reference sequence). The CDR3 totals 14 residues. Trimming stripped 3 bases from V and 2 bases from J, with 10 bases between.

This chain links TRBV6-5 with TRBJ2-2, with D tentatively TRBD2 (7 bases). CDR3 length: 14 amino acids. Per the germline V gene, CDR1 is MNHEY and CDR2 is SVGAGI. CDR3 in DNA: TGTGCGGTGTCGTGGGAGGGGGGAGCCGGGGAGCTGTTTTTT. Protein product: CAVSWEGGAGELFF.

This clone is a singleton in its sample. The chain links TRBV18 to TRBJ2-2; a possible D gene is TRBD1 (6 bases). This CDR3 has 16 amino acids. The germline CDR1 and CDR2 sequences are KGHSH and LQKENI. The V and J ends lost 6 bases and 0 bases respectively, with 14 bases between them. DNA for the CDR3: TGTGCCAGCTCCATCTTGGGGGACACGAACACCGGGGAGCTGTTTTTT. It translates to CASSILGDTNTGELFF.

This clone was found a few times. The chain uses TRBV5-1 and TRBJ2-7; 11 positions agree with TRBD1. From germline, CDR1 is SGHRS and CDR2 YFSETQ. The junction had 8 bases not matched to a gene; V was cut back by 4 bases and J by 5 bases. The CDR3 loop spans 15 amino acids. The CDR3 DNA reads TGCGCCAGCAGCCCCGGACAGGGGGCGTCCCACGAGCAGTACTTC. This translates into CASSPGQGASHEQYF. Full variable domain (missing parts from reference TRBV5-1 and TRBJ2-7): KAGVTQTPRYLIKTRGQQVTLSCSPISGHRSVSWYQQTPGQGLQFLFEYFSETQRNKGNFPGRFSGRQFSNSRSEMNVSTLELGDSALYLCASSPGQGASHEQYFGPGTRLTVT.

The chain joins TRBV5-6 to TRBJ2-1; 9 bases map to TRBD1. V gave up 4 bases and J gave up 2 bases; unmatched junction bases: 7. The CDR3 has 16 amino acids. Looked up from germline, CDR1 is SGHDT and CDR2 is YYEEEE. The CDR3 DNA reads as TGTGCCAGCAGCGGGGGACAGGGACGGACCTACAATGAGCAGTTCTTC. As protein: CASSGGQGRTYNEQFF.

This chain connects TRBV29-1 to TRBJ1-1, with D maybe TRBD1 (6 bases). There are 14 residues in the CDR3. With 3 bases removed from V and 4 bases from J, the gap between germline ends came to 15 bases. Germline loops: CDR1 SQVTM, CDR2 ANQGSEA. DNA for the CDR3: TGCAGCGTTGAGGGGGGGGCTCATGGCACTGAAGCTTTCTTT. Translation: CSVEGGAHGTEAFF.

The chain links TRBV19 to TRBJ2-1, with 11 bases matching TRBD1. Germline V lookup: CDR1 LNHDA, CDR2 SQIVND (reference sequence). V gave up 1 base and J gave up 4 bases; unmatched junction bases: 0. There are 15 residues in the CDR3. CDR3 bases: TGTGCCAGTAGTATAGGGGACAGGGGGTACAATGAGCAGTTCTTC. Amino acids: CASSIGDRGYNEQFF.

This chain uses TRBV11-2 with TRBJ1-2; the match to TRBD1 covers 8 bases. This CDR3 has 15 residues. In germline, CDR1 is SGHAT, CDR2 FQNNGV. Trimming cost V 4 bases and J 7 bases; bases outside gene matches: 11. The chain's CDR3 is CASSSLTGDRGGYTF. As DNA, the CDR3 is TGTGCCAGCAGCTCCTTGACAGGGGATAGAGGTGGCTACACCTTC.

This chain joins TRBV19 and TRBJ1-6; D may be TRBD1 (5 bases). The CDR3 is made up of 13 amino acids. CDR1 LNHDA and CDR2 SQIVND come from the germline V gene (reference sequence). Trimming took off 0 bases at V and 14 bases at J, with 11 bases between the two ends. DNA of the CDR3: TGTGCCAGTAGTATAGATGGGACTCGGACCCTCCACTTT. It yields the protein CASSIDGTRTLHF.

The gene calls are TRBV7-2 and TRBJ1-1, with 7 bases that match TRBD1. The CDR3 is 14 amino acids. Unmatched junction bases numbered 8, after V lost 6 bases and J lost 4 bases. Looked up from germline, CDR1 is SGHTA and CDR2 is FQGNSA. Here the CDR3 reads CASRPTGASTEAFF. DNA of the CDR3: TGTGCCAGCAGACCCACAGGGGCTAGCACTGAAGCTTTCTTT.

Regarding this clone: A read error is possible here, since a much larger clone lies one base away. The chain couples TRBV10-2 to TRBJ1-2; TRBD1 aligns across 8 bases. The V gene's germline CDR1 is WSHSY and CDR2 SAAADI. V trimming: 3 bases; J trimming: 3 bases; junction bases outside the gene matches: 0. CDR3 length equals 13 residues. The CDR3 loop is CASSEQGDYGYTF. CDR3 nucleotides: TGCGCCAGCAGTGAACAGGGGGACTATGGCTACACCTTC.

The V gene is TRBV19, the J gene TRBJ2-7, with 7 bases that match TRBD1. This CDR3 has 16 residues. With 0 bases clipped from V and 3 bases from J, the junction kept 8 bases outside the gene matches. In germline, CDR1 is LNHDA, CDR2 SQIVND (reference sequence). Here the CDR3 DNA reads TGTGCCAGTAGTATAGAAAACAGGGGCGAAGGCTACGAGCAGTACTTC. Its translation: CASSIENRGEGYEQYF.

The chain combines TRBV5-1 with TRBJ2-2, with D perhaps matching TRBD1 (6 bases). V gave up 4 bases and J gave up 0 bases, with 13 bases separating them. The CDR3 is made up of 16 amino acids. Looked up from germline, CDR1 is SGHRS and CDR2 is YFSETQ. The CDR3 nucleotides read TGCGCCAGCAGCCGTGGGGGCCAGGCGAACACCGGGGAGCTGTTTTTT. Protein: CASSRGGQANTGELFF.

The chain carries TRBV27 and TRBJ2-1; D gene uncertain. Germline CDR1 and CDR2: MNHEY and SMNVEV (reference sequence). V was shortened by 3 bases and J by 0 bases, with 9 bases between the two germline ends. The CDR3 covers 15 residues. CDR3 region: CASSFMASSYNEQFF. The DNA for the CDR3 is TGTGCCAGCAGTTTTATGGCAAGCTCCTACAATGAGCAGTTCTTC.

The chain links TRBV30 to TRBJ2-3, with 8 nucleotides matching TRBD2. J lost 6 bases, V lost 4 bases, and 9 bases had no gene match. The CDR3 has 14 residues. Germline V CDR1 and CDR2: GTSNPN, SVGIG (reference sequence). The CDR3 nucleotides read TGTGCCTGGAATCCGGGAGGGGAGGGGGATACGCAGTATTTT. It encodes CAWNPGGEGDTQYF. Full variable domain (rest looked up from reference TRBV30 and TRBJ2-3): SQTIHQWPATLVQPVGSPLSLECTVEGTSNPNLYWYRQAAGRGLQLLFYSVGIGQISSEVPQNLSASRPQDRQFILSSKKLLLSDSGFYLCAWNPGGEGDTQYFGPGTRLTVL.

The rearrangement joins TRBV2 to TRBJ1-5, with 8 nucleotides matching TRBD1. V shed 4 bases, J shed 4 bases, and the junction held 6 bases outside the gene matches. Germline-derived CDR1 and CDR2 are SNHLY and FYNNEI. This CDR3 has 15 amino acids. CDR3 sequence: CASSVHGQGNQPQHF. As DNA, the CDR3 is TGTGCCAGCAGTGTCCATGGACAGGGTAATCAGCCCCAGCATTTT. The whole variable domain, filled in from reference TRBV2 and TRBJ1-5, reads EPEVTQTPSHQVTQMGQEVILRCVPISNHLYFYWYRQILGQKVEFLVSFYNNEISEKSEIFDDQFSVERPDGSNFTLKIRSTKLEDSAMYFCASSVHGQGNQPQHFGDGTRLSIL.

The chain combines TRBV28 with TRBJ2-7; 12 positions match TRBD1. The V segment lost 1 base and the J segment 7 bases; nucleotides outside the gene matches: 5. The CDR3 loop spans 15 amino acids. CDR1 and CDR2 from the germline V gene are MDHEN and SYDVKM. In DNA form, the CDR3 reads TGTGCCAGCAGTTTATTTGGGACAGGGGGCAAAGAGCAGTACTTC. Protein: CASSLFGTGGKEQYF.

The CDR3 region is CASMLTGGLDYGYTF. CDR3 in DNA: TGTGCCAGCATGCTTACAGGGGGGCTTGACTATGGCTACACCTTC. V is TRBV5-5 and J is TRBJ1-2, with TRBD1 identical over 8 bases. The germline gives CDR1 SGHKS, CDR2 YYEKEE (reference sequence). The CDR3 has 15 residues. Trimming cost V 6 bases and J 3 bases; bases outside gene matches: 10.

V and J are TRBV9 and TRBJ2-3, with D tentatively TRBD2 (5 bases). V lost 0 bases and J 3 bases, leaving 14 bases between the germline ends. CDR1 is SGDLS, CDR2 YYNGEE, per germline. The CDR3 is 16 amino acids. CDR3 residues: CASSVVGADGTDTQYF. CDR3 bases: TGTGCCAGCAGCGTAGTGGGAGCAGATGGGACAGATACGCAGTATTTT. The whole variable domain, remainder taken from reference TRBV9 and TRBJ2-3, is DSGVTQTPKHLITATGQRVTLRCSPRSGDLSVYWYQQSLDQGLQFLIQYYNGEERAKGNILERFSAQQFPDLHSELNLSSLELGDSALYFCASSVVGADGTDTQYFGPGTRLTVL.

CDR3 sequence reads: CASSGLAGIGETQYF. The CDR3 bases are TGTGCCAGTAGTGGACTAGCGGGAATAGGTGAGACCCAGTACTTC. The chain couples TRBV19 to TRBJ2-5; TRBD2 aligns across 12 bases. The V gene end was trimmed by 5 bases and the J gene end by 5 bases; junction bases not matched to a gene: 6. The CDR3 has 15 residues. CDR1 is LNHDA, CDR2 SQIVND, per germline (reference sequence). The complete variable domain, with remaining parts taken from reference TRBV19 and TRBJ2-5, reads DGGITQSPKYLFRKEGQNVTLSCEQNLNHDAMYWYRQDPGQGLRLIYYSQIVNDFQKGDIAEGYSVSREKKESFPLTVTSAQKNPTAFYLCASSGLAGIGETQYFGPGTRLLVL.

This chain connects TRBV10-1 to TRBJ2-7; 7 nucleotides align to TRBD1. The CDR3 is 14 residues long. CDR1 and CDR2 (germline): WNHNN, SYGVQD (reference sequence). With V trimmed by 5 bases and J by 2 bases, 6 bases remained unmatched. The CDR3 coding sequence is TGCGCCAGCAGTCGCAAGGACAGGCCCTACGAGCAGTACTTC. Its protein product is CASSRKDRPYEQYF.